This TCR beta chain is from a study of Graves' ophthalmopathy and Graves' hyperthyroidism. Study observations and caveats: The model flagged ophthalmopathy progression at roughly 71% sensitivity and less than 75% specificity.

Germline CDR1 and CDR2: DFQATT and SNEGSKA (reference sequence). The CDR3 totals 14 residues. J lost 1 base, V lost 1 base, and 3 bases had no gene match. This clonotype has at least ten counts. What it binds is unknown. RNA served as the template for amplifying TCR beta CDR3 regions. HTBI primers primed a first-round RT-PCR, and a second-round multiplex PCR followed. In TCRdb, the multiplex PCR reads were re-called with MiXCR into one record per CDR3 protein. Of about 620,000 distinct CDR3 sequences in the sample, over 20% are singletons; the top ten hold approximately 6.5%. This receptor was identified in a woman younger than 30 with stable Graves' hyperthyroidism. Some clones in this sample may be carry-over from other donors' samples. Sequenced material: peripheral blood. This sequence joins TRBV20-1 and TRBJ1-1, with 7 positions matching TRBD1. Written as DNA, the CDR3 is TGCAGTGCTAGAGTCTCAGGGGGGAACACTGAAGCTTTCTTT. As protein: CSARVSGGNTEAFF.